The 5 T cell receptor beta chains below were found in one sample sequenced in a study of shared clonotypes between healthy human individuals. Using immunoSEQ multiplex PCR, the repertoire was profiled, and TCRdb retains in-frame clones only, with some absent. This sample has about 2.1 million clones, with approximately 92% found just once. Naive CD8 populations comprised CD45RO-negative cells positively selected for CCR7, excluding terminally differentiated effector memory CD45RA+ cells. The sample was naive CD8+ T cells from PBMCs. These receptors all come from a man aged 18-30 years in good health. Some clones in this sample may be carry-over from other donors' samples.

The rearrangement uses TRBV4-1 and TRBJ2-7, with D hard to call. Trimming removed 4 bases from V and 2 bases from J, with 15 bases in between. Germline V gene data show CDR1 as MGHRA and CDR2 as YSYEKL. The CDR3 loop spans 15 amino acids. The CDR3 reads CASSPQMGSPYEQYF. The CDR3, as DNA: TGCGCCAGCAGCCCCCAAATGGGTAGCCCCTACGAGCAGTACTTC.

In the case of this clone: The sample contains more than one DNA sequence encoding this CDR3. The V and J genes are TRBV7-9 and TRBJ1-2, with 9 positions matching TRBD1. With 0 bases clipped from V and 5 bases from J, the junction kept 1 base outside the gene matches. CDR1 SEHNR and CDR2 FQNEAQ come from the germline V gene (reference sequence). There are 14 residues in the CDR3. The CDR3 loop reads CASSLAGQGYGYTF. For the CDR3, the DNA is TGTGCCAGCAGCTTAGCGGGACAGGGTTATGGCTACACCTTC.

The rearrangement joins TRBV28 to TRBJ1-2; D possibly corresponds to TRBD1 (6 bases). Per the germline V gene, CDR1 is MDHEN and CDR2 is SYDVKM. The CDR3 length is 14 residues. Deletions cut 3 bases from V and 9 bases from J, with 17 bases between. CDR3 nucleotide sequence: TGTGCCAGCAGTTTCCAGGGGCGAGGTGCGAGCTACACCTTC. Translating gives CASSFQGRGASYTF.

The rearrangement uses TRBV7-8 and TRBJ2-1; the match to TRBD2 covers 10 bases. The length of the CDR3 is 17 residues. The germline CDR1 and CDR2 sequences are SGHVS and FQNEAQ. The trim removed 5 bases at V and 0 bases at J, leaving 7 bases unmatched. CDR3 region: CASSPQSGRASYNEQFF. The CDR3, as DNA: TGTGCCAGCAGCCCCCAAAGCGGGAGGGCCTCCTACAATGAGCAGTTCTTC.

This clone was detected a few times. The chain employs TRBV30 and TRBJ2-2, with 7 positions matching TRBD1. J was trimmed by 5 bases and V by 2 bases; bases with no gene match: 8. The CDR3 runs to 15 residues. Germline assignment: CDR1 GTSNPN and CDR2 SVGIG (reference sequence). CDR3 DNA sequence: TGTGCCTGGAGTTACCACGGACAGGCGACCGGGGAGCTGTTTTTT. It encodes CAWSYHGQATGELFF. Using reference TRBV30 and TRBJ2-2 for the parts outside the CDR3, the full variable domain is SQTIHQWPATLVQPVGSPLSLECTVEGTSNPNLYWYRQAAGRGLQLLFYSVGIGQISSEVPQNLSASRPQDRQFILSSKKLLLSDSGFYLCAWSYHGQATGELFFGEGSRLTVL.